The T cell receptor (beta chain) under discussion was sequenced for a study of molecular identifiers for immune sequencing clone quantification. General study points: Spiked Jurkat TCR RNA from one cell was reportedly detectable among about 910,000 naive cells.

TCRdb re-derived calls from the PCR reads in MiXCR, one entry per CDR3 protein. Among approximately 500,000 distinct CDR3 sequences, 20% to 25% were seen once, and the ten largest hold 0.65% to 0.95%. In its sample, this clonotype was seen many times. The antigen is not known. Germline lookup yields CDR1 LNHDA and CDR2 SQIVND (reference sequence). V dropped 10 bases and J dropped 5 bases, with 10 bases sitting between them. The CDR3 runs 11 residues. The rearrangement joins TRBV19 to TRBJ2-3; possible D gene TRBD2, 5 bases. The sample taken for sequencing was naive CD8+ T cells from blood, with Jurkat cell RNA spiked in. Subset in this sample: FACS-sorted CD8+CD4-CCR7+CD45RA+ naive T cells. This receptor was identified in a human donor in good health. Some libraries in this study had Jurkat cell RNA spiked in. The DNA for the CDR3 is TGTGCCACCAGTCGGGGAGATACGCAGTATTTT. It codes for CATSRGDTQYF.